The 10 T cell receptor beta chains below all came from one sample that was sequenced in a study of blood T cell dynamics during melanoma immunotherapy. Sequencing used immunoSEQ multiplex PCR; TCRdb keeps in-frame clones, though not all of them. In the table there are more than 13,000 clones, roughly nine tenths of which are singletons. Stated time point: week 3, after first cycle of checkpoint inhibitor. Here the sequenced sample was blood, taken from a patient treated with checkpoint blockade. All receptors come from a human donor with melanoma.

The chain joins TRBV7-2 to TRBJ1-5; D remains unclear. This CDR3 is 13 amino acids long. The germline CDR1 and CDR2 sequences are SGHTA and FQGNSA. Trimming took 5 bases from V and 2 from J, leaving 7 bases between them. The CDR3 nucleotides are TGTGCCAGCAGCCCCCAGGGCAATCAGCCCCAGCATTTT. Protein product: CASSPQGNQPQHF.

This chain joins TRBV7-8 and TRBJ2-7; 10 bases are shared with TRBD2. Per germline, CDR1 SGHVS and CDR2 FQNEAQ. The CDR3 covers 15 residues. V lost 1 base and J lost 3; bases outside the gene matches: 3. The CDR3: CASSLVASGSYEQYF. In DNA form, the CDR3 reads TGTGCCAGCAGCTTAGTGGCTAGCGGGAGCTACGAGCAGTACTTC.

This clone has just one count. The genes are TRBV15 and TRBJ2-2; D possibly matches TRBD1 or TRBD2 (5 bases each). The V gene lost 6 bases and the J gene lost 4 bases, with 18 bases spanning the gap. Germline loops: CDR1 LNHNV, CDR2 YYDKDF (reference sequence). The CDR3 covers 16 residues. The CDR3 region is CATRGDGAAPTGELFF. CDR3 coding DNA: TGTGCCACCAGGGGGGATGGAGCGGCGCCCACCGGGGAGCTGTTTTTT. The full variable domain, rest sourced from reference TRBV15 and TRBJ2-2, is DAMVIQNPRYQVTQFGKPVTLSCSQTLNHNVMYWYQQKSSQAPKLLFHYYDKDFNNEADTPDNFQSRRPNTSFCFLDIRSPGLGDTAMYLCATRGDGAAPTGELFFGEGSRLTVL.

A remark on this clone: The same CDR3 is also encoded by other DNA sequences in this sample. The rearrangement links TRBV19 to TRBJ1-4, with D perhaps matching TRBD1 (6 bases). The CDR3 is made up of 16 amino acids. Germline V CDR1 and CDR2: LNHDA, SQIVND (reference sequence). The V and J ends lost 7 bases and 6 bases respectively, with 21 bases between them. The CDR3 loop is CASTPDRAEGDEKLFF. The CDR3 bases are TGTGCCAGTACCCCCGATAGGGCAGAGGGGGATGAAAAACTGTTTTTT. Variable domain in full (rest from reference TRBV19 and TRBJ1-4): DGGITQSPKYLFRKEGQNVTLSCEQNLNHDAMYWYRQDPGQGLRLIYYSQIVNDFQKGDIAEGYSVSREKKESFPLTVTSAQKNPTAFYLCASTPDRAEGDEKLFFGSGTQLSVL.

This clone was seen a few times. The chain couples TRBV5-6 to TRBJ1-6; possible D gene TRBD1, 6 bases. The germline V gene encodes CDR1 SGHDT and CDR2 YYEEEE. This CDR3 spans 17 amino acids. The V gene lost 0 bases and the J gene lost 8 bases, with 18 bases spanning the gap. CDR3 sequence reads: CASSLEGSPEGDSPLHF. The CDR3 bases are TGTGCCAGCAGCTTGGAAGGGAGTCCGGAGGGGGATTCACCCCTCCACTTT.

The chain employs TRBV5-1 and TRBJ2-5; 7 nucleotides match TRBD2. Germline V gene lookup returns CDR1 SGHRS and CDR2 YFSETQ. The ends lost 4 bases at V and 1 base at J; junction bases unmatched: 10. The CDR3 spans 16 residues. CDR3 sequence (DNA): TGCGCCAGCAGCCTTGGTCGGGGGGTTTCCCAAGAGACCCAGTACTTC. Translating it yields CASSLGRGVSQETQYF.

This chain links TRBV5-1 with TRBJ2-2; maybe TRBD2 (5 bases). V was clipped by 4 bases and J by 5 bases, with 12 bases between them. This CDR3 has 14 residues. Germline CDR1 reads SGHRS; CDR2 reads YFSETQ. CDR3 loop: CASSNIGGTGELFF. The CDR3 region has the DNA TGCGCCAGCAGCAATATAGGAGGAACCGGGGAGCTGTTTTTT.

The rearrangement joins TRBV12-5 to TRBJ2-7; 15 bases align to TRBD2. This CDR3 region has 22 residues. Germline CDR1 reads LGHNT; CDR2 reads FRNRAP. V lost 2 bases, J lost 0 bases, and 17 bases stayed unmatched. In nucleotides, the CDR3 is TGTGCTAGTGGTTTGTCCCCAGGGGCGAGGACTAGCGGGAGGGCCAACTCCTACGAGCAGTACTTC. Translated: CASGLSPGARTSGRANSYEQYF.

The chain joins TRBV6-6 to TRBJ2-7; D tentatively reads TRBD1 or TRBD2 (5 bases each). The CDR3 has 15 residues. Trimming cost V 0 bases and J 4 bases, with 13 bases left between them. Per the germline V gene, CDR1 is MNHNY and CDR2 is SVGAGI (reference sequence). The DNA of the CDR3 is TGTGCCAGCAGTTACTCGGGGTCCGAGGGGTACGAGCAGTACTTC. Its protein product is CASSYSGSEGYEQYF.

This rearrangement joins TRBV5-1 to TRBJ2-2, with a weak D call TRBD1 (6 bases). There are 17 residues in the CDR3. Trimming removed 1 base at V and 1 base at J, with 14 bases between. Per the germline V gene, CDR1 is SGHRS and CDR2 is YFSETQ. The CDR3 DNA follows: TGCGCCAGCAGCTTGTTCTTCGGGACAAGGAACACCGGGGAGCTGTTTTTT. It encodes CASSLFFGTRNTGELFF.